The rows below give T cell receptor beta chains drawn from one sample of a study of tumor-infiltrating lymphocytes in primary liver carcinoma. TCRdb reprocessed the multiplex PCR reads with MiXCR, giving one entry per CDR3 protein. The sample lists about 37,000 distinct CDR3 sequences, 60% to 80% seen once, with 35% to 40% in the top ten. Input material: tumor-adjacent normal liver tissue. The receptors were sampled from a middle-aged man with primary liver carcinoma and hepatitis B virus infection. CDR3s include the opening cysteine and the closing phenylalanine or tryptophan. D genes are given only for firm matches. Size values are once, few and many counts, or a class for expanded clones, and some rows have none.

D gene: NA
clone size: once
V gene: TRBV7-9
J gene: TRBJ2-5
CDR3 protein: CANSSRQLVTTQYF
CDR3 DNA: TGTGCCAACAGCTCACGACAGCTCGTCACGACCCAGTACTTC

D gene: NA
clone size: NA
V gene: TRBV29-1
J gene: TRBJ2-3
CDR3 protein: CSVASSDTQYF
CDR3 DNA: TGCAGCGTTGCGTCTTCAGATACGCAGTATTTT

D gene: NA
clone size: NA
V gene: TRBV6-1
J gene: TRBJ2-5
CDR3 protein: CASRMGQETQYF
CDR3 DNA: TGTGCCAGCAGGATGGGGCAGGAGACCCAGTACTTT

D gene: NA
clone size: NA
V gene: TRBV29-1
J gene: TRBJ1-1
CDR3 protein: CSVQAGWGMNTGAFF
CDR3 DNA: TGCAGCGTTCAGGCGGGGTGGGGAATGAACACTGGAGCTTTCTTT

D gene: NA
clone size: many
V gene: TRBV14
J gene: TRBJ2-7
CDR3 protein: CASSLSGLYEQYF
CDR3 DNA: TGTGCCAGCAGCCTGAGCGGACTCTACGAGCAGTACTTC

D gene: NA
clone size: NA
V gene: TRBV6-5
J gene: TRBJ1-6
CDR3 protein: CASSNTGILPPHF
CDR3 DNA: TGTGCTAGCAGTAATACAGGAATTTTACCCCCCCACTTT

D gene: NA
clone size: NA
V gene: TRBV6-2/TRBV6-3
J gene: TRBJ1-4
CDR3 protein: CASRALVRTNENCFF
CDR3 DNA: TGTGCCAGTAGAGCGTTGGTTCGGACTAATGAAAACTGTTTCTTT

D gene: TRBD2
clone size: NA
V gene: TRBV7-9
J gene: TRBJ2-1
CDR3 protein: CASSSSGMGNEQFF
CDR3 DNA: TGTGCCAGCAGTTCTAGCGGGATGGGTAATGAGCAGTTCTTT

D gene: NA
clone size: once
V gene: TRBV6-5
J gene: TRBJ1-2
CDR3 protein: CASRVGVNYGHTF
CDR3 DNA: TGTGCTAGTAGGGTCGGAGTCAACTATGGCCACACCTTC

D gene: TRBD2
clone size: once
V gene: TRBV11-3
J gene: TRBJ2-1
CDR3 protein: CVTSSGGSWELFF
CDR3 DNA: TGTGTCACCAGCTCGGGAGGTAGCTGGGAGCTGTTCTTC

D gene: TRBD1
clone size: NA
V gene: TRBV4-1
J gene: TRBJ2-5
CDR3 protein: CASSTRTGIETQYF
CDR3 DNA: TGCGCCAGCAGCACCCGGACAGGAATTGAGACCCAGTACTTC

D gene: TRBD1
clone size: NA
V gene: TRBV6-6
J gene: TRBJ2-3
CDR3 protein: CAISDAQDRRTQYF
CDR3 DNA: TGTGCCATCAGTGACGCCCAGGACAGGAGGACGCAGTATTTT

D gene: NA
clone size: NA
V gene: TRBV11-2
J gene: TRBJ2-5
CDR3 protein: CASNPVGSVPETQYF
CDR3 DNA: TGTGCCAGCAACCCCGTCGGGTCAGTCCCAGAGACCCAGTACTTC

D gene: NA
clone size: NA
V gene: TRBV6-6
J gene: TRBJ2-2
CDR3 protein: CVSSPGNGEPFF
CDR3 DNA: TGTGTCAGCAGCCCAGGGAACGGGGAGCCGTTTTTT

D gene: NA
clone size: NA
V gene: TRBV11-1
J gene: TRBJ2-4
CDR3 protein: CASSFPRTSWTKNIQYF
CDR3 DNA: TGTGCCAGCAGCTTTCCCAGAACTAGCTGGACCAAAAACATTCAGTACTTC

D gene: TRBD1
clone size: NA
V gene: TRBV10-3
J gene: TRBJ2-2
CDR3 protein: CAISWTGEIGELFF
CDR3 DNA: TGTGCCATCAGTTGGACAGGGGAAATCGGGGAGCTGTTTTTT

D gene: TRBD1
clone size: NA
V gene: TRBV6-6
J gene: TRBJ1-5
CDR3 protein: CTSRQRDRGFQPRHF
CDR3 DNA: TGTACCAGCAGACAGCGGGACAGGGGGTTTCAACCCCGGCATTTT

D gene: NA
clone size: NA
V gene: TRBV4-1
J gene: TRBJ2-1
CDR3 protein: CASSQDESTGEQFF
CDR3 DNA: TGCGCCAGCAGCCAAGACGAGAGTACGGGTGAGCAGTTCTTC

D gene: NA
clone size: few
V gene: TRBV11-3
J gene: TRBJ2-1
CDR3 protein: CASRLKANEQFF
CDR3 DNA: TGTGCCAGCAGATTAAAAGCCAACGAGCAGTTCTTC

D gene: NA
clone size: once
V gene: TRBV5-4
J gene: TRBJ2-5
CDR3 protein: CASGLDKAVKYF
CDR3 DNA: TGTGCCAGTGGCTTGGACAAGGCCGTCAAATACTTC

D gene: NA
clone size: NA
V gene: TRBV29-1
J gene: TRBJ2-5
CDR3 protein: CIGIDSGETQYF
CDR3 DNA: TGCATCGGTATTGATAGTGGAGAGACCCAGTACTTC

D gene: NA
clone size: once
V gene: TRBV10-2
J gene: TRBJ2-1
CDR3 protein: CPSSISRAYNEQFF
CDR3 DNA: TGCCCCAGCAGTATCTCGCGGGCCTACAATGAGCAGTTCTTC